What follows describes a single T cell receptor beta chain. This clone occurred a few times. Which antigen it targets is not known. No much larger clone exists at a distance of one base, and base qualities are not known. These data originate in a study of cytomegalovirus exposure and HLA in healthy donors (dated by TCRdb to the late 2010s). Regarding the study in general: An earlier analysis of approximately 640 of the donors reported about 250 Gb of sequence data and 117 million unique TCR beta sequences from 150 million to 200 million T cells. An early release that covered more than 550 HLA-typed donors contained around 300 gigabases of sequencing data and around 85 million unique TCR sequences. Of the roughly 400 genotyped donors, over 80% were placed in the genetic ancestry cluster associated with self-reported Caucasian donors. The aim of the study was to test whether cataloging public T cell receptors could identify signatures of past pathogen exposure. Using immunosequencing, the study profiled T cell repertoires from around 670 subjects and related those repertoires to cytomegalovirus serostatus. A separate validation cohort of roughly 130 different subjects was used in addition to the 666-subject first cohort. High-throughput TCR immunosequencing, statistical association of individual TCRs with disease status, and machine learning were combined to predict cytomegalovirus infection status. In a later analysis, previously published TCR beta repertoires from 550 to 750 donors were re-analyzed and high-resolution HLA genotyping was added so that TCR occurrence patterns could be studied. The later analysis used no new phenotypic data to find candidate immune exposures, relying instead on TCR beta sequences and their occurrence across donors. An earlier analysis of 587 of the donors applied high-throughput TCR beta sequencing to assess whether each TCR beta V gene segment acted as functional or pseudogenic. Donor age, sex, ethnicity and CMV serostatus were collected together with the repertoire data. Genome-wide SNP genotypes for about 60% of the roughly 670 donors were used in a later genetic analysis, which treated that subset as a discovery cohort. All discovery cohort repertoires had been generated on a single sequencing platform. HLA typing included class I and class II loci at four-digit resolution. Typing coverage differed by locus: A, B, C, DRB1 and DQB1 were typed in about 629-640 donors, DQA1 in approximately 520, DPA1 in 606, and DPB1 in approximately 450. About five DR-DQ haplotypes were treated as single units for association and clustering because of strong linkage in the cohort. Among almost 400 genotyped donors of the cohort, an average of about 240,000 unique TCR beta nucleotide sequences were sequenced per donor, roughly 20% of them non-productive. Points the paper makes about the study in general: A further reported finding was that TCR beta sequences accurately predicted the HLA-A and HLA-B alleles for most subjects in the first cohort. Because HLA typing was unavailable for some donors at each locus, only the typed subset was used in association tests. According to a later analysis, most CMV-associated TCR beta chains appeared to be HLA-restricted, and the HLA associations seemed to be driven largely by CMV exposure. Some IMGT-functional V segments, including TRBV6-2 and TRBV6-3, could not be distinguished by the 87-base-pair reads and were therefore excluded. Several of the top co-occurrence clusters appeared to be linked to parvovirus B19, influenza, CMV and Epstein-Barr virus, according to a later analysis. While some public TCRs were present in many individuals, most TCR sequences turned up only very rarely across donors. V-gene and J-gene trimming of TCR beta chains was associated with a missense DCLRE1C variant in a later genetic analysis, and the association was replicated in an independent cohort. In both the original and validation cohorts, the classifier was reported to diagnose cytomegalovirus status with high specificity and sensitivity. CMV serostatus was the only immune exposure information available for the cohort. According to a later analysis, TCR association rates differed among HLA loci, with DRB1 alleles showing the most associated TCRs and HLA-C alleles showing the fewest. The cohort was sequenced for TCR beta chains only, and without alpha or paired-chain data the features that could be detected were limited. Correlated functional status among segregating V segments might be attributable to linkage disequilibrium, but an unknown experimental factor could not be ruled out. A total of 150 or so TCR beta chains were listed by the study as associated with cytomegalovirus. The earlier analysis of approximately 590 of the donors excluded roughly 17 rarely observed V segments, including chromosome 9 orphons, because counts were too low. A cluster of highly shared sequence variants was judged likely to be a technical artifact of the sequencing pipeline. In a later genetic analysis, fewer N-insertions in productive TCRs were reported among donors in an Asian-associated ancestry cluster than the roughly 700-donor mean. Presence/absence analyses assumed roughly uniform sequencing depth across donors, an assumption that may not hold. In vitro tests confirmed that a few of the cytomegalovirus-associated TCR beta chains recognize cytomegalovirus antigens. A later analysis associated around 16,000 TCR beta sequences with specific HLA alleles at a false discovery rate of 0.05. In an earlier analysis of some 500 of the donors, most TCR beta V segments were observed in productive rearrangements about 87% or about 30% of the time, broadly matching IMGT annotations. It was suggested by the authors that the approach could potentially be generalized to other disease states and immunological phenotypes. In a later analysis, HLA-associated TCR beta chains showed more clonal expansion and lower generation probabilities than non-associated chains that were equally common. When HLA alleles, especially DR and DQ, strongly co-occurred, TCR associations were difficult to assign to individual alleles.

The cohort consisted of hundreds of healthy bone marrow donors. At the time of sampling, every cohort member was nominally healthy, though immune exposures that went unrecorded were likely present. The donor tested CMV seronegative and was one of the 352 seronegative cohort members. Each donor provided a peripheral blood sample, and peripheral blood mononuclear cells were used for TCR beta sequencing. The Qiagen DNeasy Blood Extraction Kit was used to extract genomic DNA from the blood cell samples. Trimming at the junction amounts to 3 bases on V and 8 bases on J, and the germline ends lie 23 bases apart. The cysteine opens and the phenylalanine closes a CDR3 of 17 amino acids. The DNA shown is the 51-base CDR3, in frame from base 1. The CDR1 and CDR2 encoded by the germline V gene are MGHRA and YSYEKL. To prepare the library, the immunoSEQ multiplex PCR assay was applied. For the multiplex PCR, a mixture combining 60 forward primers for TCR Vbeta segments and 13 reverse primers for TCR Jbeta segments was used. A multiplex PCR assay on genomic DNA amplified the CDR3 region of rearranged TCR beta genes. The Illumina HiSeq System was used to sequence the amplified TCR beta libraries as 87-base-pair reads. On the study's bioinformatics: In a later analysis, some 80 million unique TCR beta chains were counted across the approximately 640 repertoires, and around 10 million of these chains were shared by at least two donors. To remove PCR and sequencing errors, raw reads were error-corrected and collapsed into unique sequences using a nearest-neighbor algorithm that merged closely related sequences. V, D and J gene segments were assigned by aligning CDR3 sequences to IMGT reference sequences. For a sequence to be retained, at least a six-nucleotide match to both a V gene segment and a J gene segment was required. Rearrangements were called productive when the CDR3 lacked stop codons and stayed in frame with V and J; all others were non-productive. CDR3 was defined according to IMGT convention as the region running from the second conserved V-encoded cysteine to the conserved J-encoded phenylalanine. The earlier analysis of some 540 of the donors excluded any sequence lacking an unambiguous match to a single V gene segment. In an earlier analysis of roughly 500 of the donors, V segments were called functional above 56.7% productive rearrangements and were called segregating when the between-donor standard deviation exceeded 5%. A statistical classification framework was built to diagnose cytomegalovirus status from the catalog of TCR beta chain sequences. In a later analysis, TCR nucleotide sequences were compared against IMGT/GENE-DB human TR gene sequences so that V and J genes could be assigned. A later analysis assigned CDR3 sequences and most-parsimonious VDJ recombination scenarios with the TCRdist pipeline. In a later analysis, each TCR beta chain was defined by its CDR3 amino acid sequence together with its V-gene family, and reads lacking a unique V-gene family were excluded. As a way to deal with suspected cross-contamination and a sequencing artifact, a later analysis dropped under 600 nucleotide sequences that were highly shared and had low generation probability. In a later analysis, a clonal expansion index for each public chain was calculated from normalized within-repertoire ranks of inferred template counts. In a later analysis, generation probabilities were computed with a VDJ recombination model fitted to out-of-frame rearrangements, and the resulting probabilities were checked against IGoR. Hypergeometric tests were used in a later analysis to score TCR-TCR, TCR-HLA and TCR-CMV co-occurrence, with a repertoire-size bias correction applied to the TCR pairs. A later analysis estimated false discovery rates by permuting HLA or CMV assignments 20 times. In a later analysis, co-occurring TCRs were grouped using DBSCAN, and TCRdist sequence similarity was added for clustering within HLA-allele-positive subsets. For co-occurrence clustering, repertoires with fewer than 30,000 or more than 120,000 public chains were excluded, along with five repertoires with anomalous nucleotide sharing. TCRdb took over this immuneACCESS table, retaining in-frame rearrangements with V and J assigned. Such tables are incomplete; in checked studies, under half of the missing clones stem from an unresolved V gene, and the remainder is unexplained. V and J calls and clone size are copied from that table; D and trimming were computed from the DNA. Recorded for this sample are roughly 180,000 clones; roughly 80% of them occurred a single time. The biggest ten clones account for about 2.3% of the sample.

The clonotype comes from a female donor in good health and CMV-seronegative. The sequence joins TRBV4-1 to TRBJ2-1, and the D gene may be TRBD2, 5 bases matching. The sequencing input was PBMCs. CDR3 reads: CASSHAAGRNTGDEQFF. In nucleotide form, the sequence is TGCGCCAGCAGCCACGCGGCTGGACGGAATACCGGGGATGAGCAGTTCTTC.